Each of the 27 T cell receptor beta chains below was sequenced from the same sample in a study of cytomegalovirus exposure and HLA in healthy donors. This PCR relied on a set of 60 Vbeta primers and 13 Jbeta primers. Data came from immunoSEQ multiplex PCR; TCRdb stores just in-frame clones and leaves some out. The sample has about 140,000 clones, approximately 80% seen once. Specimen: PBMCs. The receptors were gathered from a man between 40 and 49 years old in good health and CMV-seropositive.

The chain recombines TRBV29-1 with TRBJ2-2, with D perhaps matching TRBD2 (6 bases). Germline assignment: CDR1 SQVTM and CDR2 ANQGSEA. V lost 4 bases and J lost 4, with 16 bases in between. This CDR3 has 15 residues. CDR3 loop: CSVAPQQGGTGELFF. The DNA for the CDR3 is TGCAGCGTTGCCCCCCAGCAGGGAGGCACCGGGGAGCTGTTTTTT.

The chain is built from TRBV9 and TRBJ2-7, with 9 bases matching TRBD1. CDR1 and CDR2 from the germline V gene are SGDLS and YYNGEE. Trimming took 0 bases from V and 3 from J; bases not matched to a gene: 7. This CDR3 spans 16 amino acids. The CDR3 nucleotides are TGTGCCAGCAGCGTAGGGTACAGGACAGGGGTCTACGAGCAGTACTTC. This codes for CASSVGYRTGVYEQYF.

The chain carries TRBV19 and TRBJ1-3, with D possibly TRBD1 on 5 matching bases. The CDR3 runs to 14 residues. Looked up from germline, CDR1 is LNHDA and CDR2 is SQIVND (reference sequence). Trimming took 5 bases from V and 0 from J, leaving 8 bases between them. The DNA of the CDR3 is TGTGCCAGTAGTCGCGGGGGCTCTGGAAACACCATATATTTT. It is translated as CASSRGGSGNTIYF.

The rearrangement links TRBV4-1 to TRBJ2-7; 10 bases align to TRBD1. CDR1 and CDR2 from the germline V gene are MGHRA and YSYEKL. The CDR3 consists of 18 residues. With 2 bases clipped from V and 6 bases from J, the junction kept 16 bases outside the gene matches. The CDR3 reads CASSQSPYGQGVNSEQYF. In DNA form, the CDR3 reads TGCGCCAGCAGCCAATCGCCTTATGGACAGGGGGTAAATAGCGAGCAGTACTTC.

A few counts support this clone. The chain couples TRBV6-5 to TRBJ1-2; TRBD1 aligns across 10 bases. Germline loops: CDR1 MNHEY, CDR2 SVGAGI. CDR3 length: 15 residues. The trim removed 10 bases at V and 4 bases at J, leaving 12 bases unmatched. The CDR3 DNA sequence: TGTGCCATCCGGGAGAGGGACAGGGGAATCTATGGCTACACCTTC. Protein sequence: CAIRERDRGIYGYTF.

V usage is TRBV2 and J usage is TRBJ2-7; D may be TRBD2 (6 bases). The CDR3 is made up of 15 amino acids. Germline assignment: CDR1 SNHLY and CDR2 FYNNEI. V was pared by 6 bases and J by 1 base, with 16 bases between. The CDR3 nucleotides are TGTGCCAGCAGGGAGGGTGGTTTTGGATCCTACGAGCAGTACTTC. This codes for CASREGGFGSYEQYF.

This clone has a handful of counts. V is TRBV7-2 and J is TRBJ1-2; D perhaps matches TRBD1 (5 bases). This CDR3 has 15 residues. Germline CDR1 reads SGHTA; CDR2 reads FQGNSA. Trimming cost V 1 base and J 4 bases, with 13 bases left between them. The CDR3 nucleotides are TGTGCCAGCAGCTTAGACGGGGGAGGGGCCTATGGCTACACCTTC. Protein sequence: CASSLDGGGAYGYTF.

This chain uses TRBV6-5 with TRBJ1-2; D perhaps matches TRBD1 (5 bases). V lost 6 bases to trimming and J lost 8 bases, with 19 bases between them. The CDR3 runs 14 residues. CDR1 MNHEY and CDR2 SVGAGI come from the germline V gene. The CDR3, as DNA: TGTGCCAGCAGATCTCACAGGCTCCCCGGGGGCTACACCTTC. The encoded protein is CASRSHRLPGGYTF.

The V and J genes are TRBV25-1 and TRBJ1-5; D remains unclear. This CDR3 is built from 13 residues. Germline V CDR1 and CDR2: MGHDK, SYGVNS. V was clipped by 3 bases and J by 7 bases, with 10 bases between them. The CDR3 region is CASSEVGSQPQHF. In DNA form, the CDR3 reads TGTGCCAGCAGTGAGGTGGGTAGCCAGCCCCAGCATTTT.

This chain's CDR3 is CASSLQGDNQPQHF. In DNA, the CDR3 is TGTGCCAGCAGCTTACAGGGTGACAATCAGCCCCAGCATTTT. The chain is built from TRBV7-2 and TRBJ1-5; maybe TRBD1 (5 bases). This CDR3 contains 14 residues. In germline, CDR1 is SGHTA, CDR2 FQGNSA. V was shortened by 2 bases and J by 3 bases, with 8 bases between the two germline ends.

The chain recombines TRBV11-2 with TRBJ1-1; D might be TRBD1 (5 bases). The CDR3 runs 13 residues. V was trimmed by 6 bases and J by 1 base, leaving 9 bases between them. Germline V gene sequence: CDR1 SGHAT, CDR2 FQNNGV. CDR3 residues: CASRRDRNTEAFF. The CDR3 nucleotides are TGTGCCAGCAGACGCGACAGGAACACTGAAGCTTTCTTT.

This chain uses TRBV11-2 with TRBJ2-7; possibly TRBD1 for D (5 bases). The germline V gene has CDR1 SGHAT and CDR2 FQNNGV. CDR3 length: 15 residues. V was clipped by 5 bases and J by 4 bases, with 18 bases between them. The CDR3 is CASSPKKLGVYEQYF. The CDR3 region has the DNA TGTGCCAGCAGCCCCAAGAAGCTAGGGGTGTACGAGCAGTACTTC. Drawing the rest from reference TRBV11-2 and TRBJ2-7, the complete variable domain is EAGVAQSPRYKIIEKRQSVAFWCNPISGHATLYWYQQILGQGPKLLIQFQNNGVVDDSQLPKDRFSAERLKGVDSTLKIQPAKLEDSAVYLCASSPKKLGVYEQYFGPGTRLTVT.

CDR3 in amino acids: CASSEFKTGSYGYTF. CDR3 in DNA: TGTGCCAGCAGTGAATTCAAGACAGGGTCTTATGGCTACACCTTC. The chain uses TRBV25-1 and TRBJ1-2, with 7 bases fitting TRBD1. After removal of 1 base from V and 5 bases from J, the junction contained 7 bases not matched to a gene. Germline CDR1 is MGHDK and CDR2 is SYGVNS. The CDR3 contains 15 residues.

Only a few counts were recorded for this clone. The J gene is TRBJ1-2, the V gene TRBV9; maybe TRBD1 (5 bases). The CDR3 is 12 amino acids. Germline V gene data show CDR1 as SGDLS and CDR2 as YYNGEE. V lost 4 bases and J 6 bases, leaving 10 bases between the germline ends. CDR3 in amino acids: CASSKEQDGYTF. In DNA form, the CDR3 reads TGTGCCAGCAGCAAAGAACAGGATGGCTACACCTTC.

The chain is built from TRBV6-5 and TRBJ2-5; D perhaps matches TRBD1 (5 bases). Between the trimmed V and J ends, which lost 0 bases and 11 bases, there was a span of 16 bases. The CDR3 sequence is 14 residues long. The V gene's germline CDR1 is MNHEY and CDR2 SVGAGI. CDR3 coding DNA: TGTGCCAGCAGTTACTCAGCAGGGCAGGGCGTGCAGTACTTC. Translating it yields CASSYSAGQGVQYF.

The chain carries TRBV7-9 and TRBJ1-2; TRBD1 might be the D (5 bases). The germline V and J ends were trimmed by 7 bases and 5 bases, with 11 bases remaining between them. Germline V gene lookup returns CDR1 SEHNR and CDR2 FQNEAQ (reference sequence). This CDR3 has 12 residues. Here the CDR3 reads CASNPGTYGYTF. DNA of the CDR3: TGTGCCAGCAACCCAGGGACTTATGGCTACACCTTC. The full variable domain, in which reference TRBV7-9 and TRBJ1-2 provide the parts outside the CDR3, is DTGVSQNPRHKITKRGQNVTFRCDPISEHNRLYWYRQTLGQGPEFLTYFQNEAQLEKSRLLSDRFSAERPKGSFSTLEIQRTEQGDSAMYLCASNPGTYGYTFGSGTRLTVV.

V usage is TRBV5-4 and J usage is TRBJ2-1; a weak D match, TRBD1 (6 bases). Trimming took off 2 bases at V and 8 bases at J, with 17 bases between the two ends. The CDR3 extends over 15 amino acids. Germline V gene data show CDR1 as SGHNT and CDR2 as YYREEE (reference sequence). The CDR3 sequence is CASSFWGRRTHEQFF. Written as DNA, the CDR3 is TGTGCCAGCAGCTTTTGGGGGCGCAGAACCCATGAGCAGTTCTTC.

Points on this clone: Relative to the germline gene, one junction end is altered; a read error may explain this. The gene calls are TRBV7-9 and TRBJ2-7; weak D call: TRBD2 (5 bases). CDR1 is SEHNR and CDR2 is FQNEAQ in the germline V gene (reference sequence). CDR3 length: 13 amino acids. CDR3 loop: CSSSLSTGYEQYF. The CDR3 region has the DNA TGTTCCAGCAGCCTCTCGACGGGATACGAGCAGTACTTC.

This rearrangement joins TRBV12-2 to TRBJ2-2; the tabulated D call, TRBD1, remains unverified against the DNA. TRBV12-2 is a pseudogene segment. The CDR3 runs to 20 residues. Here the CDR3 DNA reads TGTGCAAGTCGCTTAGCTGACAAAAACCGGGACAGGATTTTCACCGGGGAGCTGTTTTTT. Its protein product is CASRLADKNRDRIFTGELFF.

The CDR3 sequence: CSVADTEAFF. CDR3 DNA sequence: TGCAGCGTTGCGGACACTGAAGCTTTCTTT. This chain links TRBV29-1 with TRBJ1-1; unclear D gene. Trimming stripped 4 bases from V and 3 bases from J, with 3 bases between. CDR1 is SQVTM, CDR2 ANQGSEA, per germline. The CDR3 has 10 residues.

The chain carries TRBV5-1 and TRBJ2-7, with 10 bases that match TRBD1. Germline CDR1 is SGHRS and CDR2 is YFSETQ. This CDR3 is 16 amino acids long. V was clipped by 2 bases and J by 2 bases; unmatched bases: 7. The CDR3 sequence is CASSLLTGGAPYEQYF. The DNA of the CDR3 is TGCGCCAGCAGCTTACTGACAGGGGGCGCCCCCTACGAGCAGTACTTC.

The chain combines TRBV6-1 with TRBJ2-7; D may be TRBD1 (5 bases). Germline V CDR1 and CDR2: MNHNS, SASEGT. V was trimmed by 8 bases and J by 5 bases, leaving 13 bases between them. This CDR3 is 12 amino acids long. The CDR3 DNA is TGTGCCAGCGGCCGAAGGGGCGACGAGCAGTACTTC. Amino acid sequence: CASGRRGDEQYF.

V is TRBV6-5 and J is TRBJ1-6; D is possibly TRBD1 (6 bases). The V and J ends lost 6 bases and 6 bases respectively, with 9 bases between them. The CDR3 runs 13 residues. Germline CDR1 is MNHEY and CDR2 is SVGAGI. CDR3 DNA sequence: TGTGCCAGCAGACAGGGACCTAATTCACCCCTCCACTTT. It codes for CASRQGPNSPLHF.

The chain is built from TRBV5-1 and TRBJ2-2, with 8 bases lining up with TRBD1. J lost 1 base, V lost 3 bases, and 2 bases had no gene match. The CDR3 covers 15 residues. Germline values: CDR1 SGHRS, CDR2 YFSETQ. The CDR3 DNA is TGCGCCAGCAGCTCGGACAGGGTGAACACCGGGGAGCTGTTTTTT. It codes for CASSSDRVNTGELFF.

J is TRBJ2-3 and V is TRBV30; 8 nucleotides agree with TRBD1. J lost 4 bases, V lost 0 bases, and 3 bases had no gene match. The CDR3 has 14 amino acids. Germline CDR1 is GTSNPN and CDR2 is SVGIG (reference sequence). The CDR3 sequence: CAWSVGQGADTQYF. CDR3 DNA: TGTGCCTGGAGTGTAGGACAGGGAGCAGATACGCAGTATTTT.

The chain joins TRBV27 to TRBJ2-7; D might be TRBD2 (6 bases). The germline V and J ends were trimmed by 5 bases and 5 bases, with 16 bases remaining between them. Germline values: CDR1 MNHEY, CDR2 SMNVEV (reference sequence). CDR3 length: 14 residues. CDR3 in amino acids: CASSPGRRGHEQYF. CDR3 coding DNA: TGTGCCAGCAGTCCGGGACGGAGGGGCCACGAGCAGTACTTC.

This sequence joins TRBV30 and TRBJ2-1, with TRBD2 matching over 15 bases. CDR3 length equals 17 residues. V trimming: 2 bases; J trimming: 6 bases; junction bases outside the gene matches: 8. CDR1 is GTSNPN, CDR2 SVGIG, per germline (reference sequence). CDR3 sequence: CAWSRGTSGRLPNEQFF. The CDR3, as DNA: TGTGCCTGGAGTCGCGGGACTAGCGGGAGGCTACCCAATGAGCAGTTCTTC.